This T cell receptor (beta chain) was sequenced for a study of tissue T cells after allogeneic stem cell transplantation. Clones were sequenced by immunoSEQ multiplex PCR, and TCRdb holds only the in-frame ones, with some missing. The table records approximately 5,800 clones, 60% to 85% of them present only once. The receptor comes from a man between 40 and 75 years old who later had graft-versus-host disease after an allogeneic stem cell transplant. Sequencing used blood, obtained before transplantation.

In nucleotides, the CDR3 is TGTGCCAGCAGCTCCCGGACAGGTTATGGCTACACCTTC. Protein sequence: CASSSRTGYGYTF. This rearrangement joins TRBV11-2 to TRBJ1-2; TRBD1 matches at 7 bases. The CDR3 has 13 residues. V gave up 4 bases and J gave up 5 bases; unmatched junction bases: 4. The V gene's germline CDR1 is SGHAT and CDR2 FQNNGV. The full variable domain, in which reference TRBV11-2 and TRBJ1-2 provide the parts outside the CDR3, is EAGVAQSPRYKIIEKRQSVAFWCNPISGHATLYWYQQILGQGPKLLIQFQNNGVVDDSQLPKDRFSAERLKGVDSTLKIQPAKLEDSAVYLCASSSRTGYGYTFGSGTRLTVV.